This T cell receptor beta chain was sequenced in a study of spatial heterogeneity in lung cancer. This clonotype was picked up a small number of times. Its antigen is unknown. This beta chain appears as a stray read in a library generated for alpha chains; its size is not informative. TCRdb reprocessed the 5' RACE reads with MiXCR, giving one entry per CDR3 protein. The sample includes a few hundred distinct CDR3 sequences, 35% to 55% of them seen just once. General observations from the study: In tumors, expanded intratumoral alpha and beta TCR counts tracked mutation counts.

This sample's time point: sample taken at primary tumor resection. The roughly 79 donors had untreated early-stage non-small cell lung cancer. In each case, whole RNA from tumor, nontumor lung or frozen PBMC was sequenced unsorted. The germline V gene encodes CDR1 MDHEN and CDR2 SYDVKM. The V gene end was trimmed by 3 bases and the J gene end by 6 bases; junction bases not matched to a gene: 4. This CDR3 is 14 amino acids long. This sequence originates from a male donor with early-stage non-small cell lung cancer. Here the sequenced sample was lung tumor tissue, taken at surgery. The V gene is TRBV28, the J gene TRBJ2-3; 9 nucleotides align to TRBD2. CDR3 region: CASSFLAGTDTQYF. CDR3 nucleotide sequence: TGTGCCAGCAGTTTTCTAGCGGGGACGGATACGCAGTATTTT. The full variable domain, with the rest looked up from reference TRBV28 and TRBJ2-3, is DVKVTQSSRYLVKRTGEKVFLECVQDMDHENMFWYRQDPGLGLRLIYFSYDVKMKEKGDIPEGYSVSREKKERFSLILESASTNQTSMYLCASSFLAGTDTQYFGPGTRLTVL.